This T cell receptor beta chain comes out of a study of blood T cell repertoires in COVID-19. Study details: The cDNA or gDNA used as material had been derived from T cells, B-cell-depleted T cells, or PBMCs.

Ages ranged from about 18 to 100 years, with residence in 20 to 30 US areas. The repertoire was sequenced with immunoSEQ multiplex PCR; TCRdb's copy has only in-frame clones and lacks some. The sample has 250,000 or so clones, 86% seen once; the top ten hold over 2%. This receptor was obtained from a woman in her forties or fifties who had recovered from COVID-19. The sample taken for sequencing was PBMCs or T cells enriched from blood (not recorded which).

This CDR3 is CASSGGGLSSPLHF. In DNA form, the CDR3 reads TGTGCCAGCAGTGGTGGCGGTCTGAGTTCACCCCTCCACTTT. The chain carries TRBV2 and TRBJ1-6, with D unresolved. Trimming stripped 4 bases from V and 9 bases from J, with 13 bases between. This CDR3 is 14 amino acids long. Germline CDR1 SNHLY, CDR2 FYNNEI.